This T cell receptor beta chain stems from a study of T cell responses to AZD1222 COVID-19 vaccine. Study-wide results and limits: Repertoire collection took place solely once the T cell response had peaked. Spike-specific TCR breadth and depth both grew after two AZD1222 doses. Baseline seropositivity occurred in only a handful of AZD1222 recipients. Reports indicate that nearly half of spike-specific TCRs are directed at unmutated variant regions.

Libraries were prepared by immunoSEQ multiplex PCR; TCRdb keeps only in-frame clonotypes and omits some of them. The data hold 210,000 or so clones, with 94% observed a single time. As to this clone: What it binds is unknown.

Germline V gene sequence: CDR1 MGHRA, CDR2 YSYEKL. V lost 0 bases and J 10 bases, leaving 15 bases between the germline ends. The CDR3 has 14 residues. The chain carries TRBV4-1 and TRBJ1-1; D is perhaps TRBD1 (5 bases). This sequence was found in an adult who received the MenACWY meningococcal vaccine as a control. This material consisted of peripheral blood, taken 28 days after the second dose of the MenACWY control vaccine. This CDR3 is CASSQEGRESRAFF. CDR3 DNA sequence: TGCGCCAGCAGCCAAGAAGGCAGGGAGAGTCGAGCTTTCTTT.